This passage covers 6 T cell receptor beta chains from one sample sequenced in a study of beta chain features in type 1 diabetes. All of the isolated RNA was reverse transcribed, so expressed TCRB transcripts were sequenced. TCRdb's copy holds only in-frame clones and misses some; the assay was immunoSEQ multiplex PCR. Of about 320,000 clones in the sample, approximately 15% were seen once. Sequenced input: central memory CD4+ T cells from blood. These receptors originate from a man in his thirties or forties in good health.

The J gene is TRBJ1-2, the V gene TRBV14; D call uncertain. V lost 1 base to trimming and J lost 5 bases, with 11 bases between them. The CDR3 runs to 14 residues. Germline V gives CDR1 SGHDN, CDR2 FVKESK. The CDR3 sequence is CASSQAAGPYGYTF. For the CDR3, the DNA is TGTGCCAGCAGCCAAGCGGCTGGGCCGTATGGCTACACCTTC. Full variable domain (rest looked up from reference TRBV14 and TRBJ1-2): EAGVTQFPSHSVIEKGQTVTLRCDPISGHDNLYWYRRVMGKEIKFLLHFVKESKQDESGMPNNRFLAERTGGTYSTLKVQPAELEDSGVYFCASSQAAGPYGYTFGSGTRLTVV.

This chain uses TRBV7-2 with TRBJ1-2; D is undetermined. The CDR3 loop spans 11 amino acids. V lost 9 bases to trimming and J lost 3 bases, with 8 bases between them. The V gene's germline CDR1 is SGHTA and CDR2 FQGNSA. The CDR3 nucleotides are TGTGCCAGACAGAGCTACTATGGCTACACCTTC. It codes for CARQSYYGYTF.

The genes are TRBV5-8 and TRBJ2-2, with 9 bases identical to TRBD2. Germline trimming cut 0 bases from V and 1 base from J; bases unmatched to any gene: 4. Germline V gene sequence: CDR1 SGHTS, CDR2 YDEGEE. The length of the CDR3 is 17 residues. DNA for the CDR3: TGTGCCAGCAGCTTGGCTCTGACTAGCGGGAACACCGGGGAGCTGTTTTTT. It codes for CASSLALTSGNTGELFF. The full variable domain, with the rest looked up from reference TRBV5-8 and TRBJ2-2, is EAGVTQSPTHLIKTRGQQATLRCSPISGHTSVYWYQQALGLGLQFLLWYDEGEERNRGNFPPRFSGRQFPNYSSELNVNALELEDSALYLCASSLALTSGNTGELFFGEGSRLTVL.

This clone occurred a few times. CDR3 region: CASSPGQGSTGEQYF. The CDR3 nucleotides read TGTGCCAGCTCACCGGGACAGGGGTCGACGGGCGAGCAGTACTTC. This chain uses TRBV18 with TRBJ2-7; 10 bases are a match to TRBD1. This CDR3 region has 15 residues. V shed 3 bases, J shed 6 bases, and the junction held 8 bases outside the gene matches. Germline CDR1 KGHSH, CDR2 LQKENI.

A few counts support this clone. The J gene is TRBJ2-3, the V gene TRBV5-1; 16 bases map to TRBD2. There are 16 residues in the CDR3. Germline V gene sequence: CDR1 SGHRS, CDR2 YFSETQ. Trimming at V came to 4 bases and at J to 6 bases, leaving 5 bases not matched to a gene. The CDR3 DNA sequence: TGCGCCAGCAGCGAGGGACTAGCGGGGGGGCTTGATACGCAGTATTTT. Protein sequence: CASSEGLAGGLDTQYF.

The J gene is TRBJ1-5, the V gene TRBV5-1; 9 nucleotides agree with TRBD1. The CDR3 is 14 residues long. CDR1 SGHRS and CDR2 YFSETQ come from the germline V gene. V lost 0 bases and J lost 10; bases outside the gene matches: 5. The CDR3 nucleotides are TGCGCCAGCAGCTTGGGGGACAGGGATAGTCCCCAGCATTTT. The encoded protein is CASSLGDRDSPQHF.